The 10 T cell receptor beta chains below all came from one sample that was sequenced in a study of shared clonotypes between healthy human individuals. TCRdb's table, derived via immunoSEQ multiplex PCR, lists solely in-frame clones and lacks some. The sample yields around 1,000,000 clones, 77% seen once. Sequencing used memory CD4+ T cells from PBMCs. Noted subset: CD45RA-negative fraction. The receptors shown here come from a man between 18 and 29 years old in good health. Some clones in this sample may be carry-over from other donors' samples.

This clone was counted at least ten times. The V and J genes are TRBV6-1 and TRBJ1-5; D gene ambiguous. The CDR3 covers 15 residues. The V gene's germline CDR1 is MNHNS and CDR2 SASEGT. V was clipped by 8 bases and J by 2 bases, with 16 bases between them. This chain's CDR3 is CASQIGIDGNQPQHF. CDR3 sequence (DNA): TGTGCCAGCCAAATAGGAATTGATGGCAATCAGCCCCAGCATTTT.

The chain combines TRBV6-1 with TRBJ1-1; D is unresolved. The V gene lost 6 bases and the J gene lost 0 bases, with 14 bases spanning the gap. Germline-derived CDR1 and CDR2 are MNHNS and SASEGT. The CDR3 contains 15 residues. The CDR3 loop reads CASREQDRMNTEAFF. CDR3 nucleotide sequence: TGTGCCAGCAGAGAGCAGGACCGGATGAACACTGAAGCTTTCTTT.

The chain is built from TRBV25-1 and TRBJ2-2, with a tentative D call TRBD2 (6 bases). Germline-derived CDR1 and CDR2 are MGHDK and SYGVNS. This CDR3 contains 14 residues. V lost 6 bases and J lost 0, with 8 bases in between. The CDR3: CASSGLPNTGELFF. CDR3 coding DNA: TGTGCCAGCAGCGGACTACCGAACACCGGGGAGCTGTTTTTT.

The gene calls are TRBV19 and TRBJ1-1; maybe TRBD1 (6 bases). V was clipped by 0 bases and J by 1 base, with 15 bases between them. Germline V gene sequence: CDR1 LNHDA, CDR2 SQIVND (reference sequence). The CDR3 is made up of 17 amino acids. The CDR3 sequence: CASSIDLRGAGNTEAFF. In nucleotides, the CDR3 is TGTGCCAGTAGTATAGATTTGCGGGGGGCAGGGAACACTGAAGCTTTCTTT.

This clone was counted only a few times. This rearrangement joins TRBV27 to TRBJ1-4; tentative D call: TRBD1 (6 bases). The CDR3 has 14 residues. Trimming shortened V by 3 bases and J by 5 bases, and 10 bases separated the two germline ends. Germline lookup yields CDR1 MNHEY and CDR2 SMNVEV (reference sequence). The CDR3 sequence: CASSLGGGNEKLFF. The CDR3, as DNA: TGTGCCAGCAGTTTGGGGGGCGGGAATGAAAAACTGTTTTTT. Full variable domain (remainder filled in from reference TRBV27 and TRBJ1-4): EAQVTQNPRYLITVTGKKLTVTCSQNMNHEYMSWYRQDPGLGLRQIYYSMNVEVTDKGDVPEGYKVSRKEKRNFPLILESPSPNQTSLYFCASSLGGGNEKLFFGSGTQLSVL.

Details on this clone: A much larger clone lies a single base off, so this may be a read error. This chain joins TRBV29-1 and TRBJ2-4; 7 bases line up with TRBD1. CDR1 SQVTM and CDR2 ANQGSEA come from the germline V gene. CDR3 length: 12 residues. CDR3 in amino acids: CSVEGDRNTQYF. The CDR3, as DNA: TGCAGCGTTGAAGGGGACAGAAACACTCAGTACTTC.

In DNA form, the CDR3 reads TGTGCCAGCAGCTTTATCGGGGGAGTTCAAGATACGCAGTATTTT. This gives the protein CASSFIGGVQDTQYF. The chain joins TRBV5-6 to TRBJ2-3; possibly TRBD2 for D (6 bases). The V gene lost 2 bases and the J gene lost 5 bases, with 15 bases spanning the gap. Germline V CDR1 and CDR2: SGHDT, YYEEEE. The CDR3 length is 15 residues.

This chain links TRBV29-1 with TRBJ2-1, with a tentative D call TRBD1 (6 bases). The CDR3 has 13 amino acids. Germline loops: CDR1 SQVTM, CDR2 ANQGSEA. The ends were cut back, 7 bases at V and 2 bases at J, with 12 bases in the middle. The CDR3 loop reads CSARTDPYNEQFF. CDR3 DNA: TGCAGCGCACGGACAGACCCCTACAATGAGCAGTTCTTC.

The chain couples TRBV5-1 to TRBJ2-3; 9 nucleotides agree with TRBD1. The CDR3 is 13 amino acids. Germline CDR1 is SGHRS and CDR2 is YFSETQ. The V gene end was trimmed by 8 bases and the J gene end by 1 base; junction bases not matched to a gene: 2. For the CDR3, the DNA is TGCGCCAGTCGGACAGGGGGCACAGATACGCAGTATTTT. Translated: CASRTGGTDTQYF.

This rearrangement joins TRBV7-2 to TRBJ1-2; tentative D call: TRBD1 (5 bases). Germline V gene lookup returns CDR1 SGHTA and CDR2 FQGNSA. V was shortened by 1 base and J by 0 bases, with 9 bases between the two germline ends. The CDR3 runs to 15 residues. The CDR3, as DNA: TGTGCCAGCAGCTTAGGGGGCAGCTCTAACTATGGCTACACCTTC. Amino acid sequence: CASSLGGSSNYGYTF.